There are many counts of the clone carrying this TCR beta chain. Its specificity is not known. The V gene lost 5 bases and the J gene lost 5 bases, with 15 bases spanning the gap. The CDR3 runs 13 residues. Per germline, CDR1 SQVTM and CDR2 ANQGSEA. It was the library that attached unique molecular identifiers to individual cDNA molecules. TCRdb passed the RACE reads through MiXCR, listing each CDR3 protein once. The table lists approximately 90,000 distinct CDR3 sequences, 11% of them singletons. Indicated time point: patch test 2, 6 weeks after DPC sensitization. As for treatment: therapeutic diphenylcyclopropenone sensitization with weekly scalp DPC. This entry belongs to a study of human T cells and chemical hapten exposure. Study-wide results and caveats: DPC sensitization did not alter TCRs above 1 in 1000 frequency.

The sequencing used whole blood, collected in connection with sensitization to the hapten diphenylcyclopropenone (DPC). The sequence was obtained from a man between 40 and 49 years old with alopecia areata. Some clones in this sample may be carry-over from other donors' samples. V gene TRBV29-1 combines with J gene TRBJ1-1; D is unclear. The CDR3 region is CSVFNLDGTEAFF. The CDR3 DNA reads as TGCAGCGTTTTCAACCTGGACGGGACTGAAGCTTTCTTT.